This TCR beta chain was recovered during a study of blood T cells in healthy people across ages. Sample-barcoded 5' priming and a J-beta primer mix drove a second PCR of roughly 7 to 11 cycles. Using its own MiXCR run on the 5' RACE reads, TCRdb lists one record per CDR3 protein. Altogether around 1,000,000 distinct CDR3 sequences are present, about two fifths being singletons, with the ten largest covering around 14%. Germline assignment: CDR1 SQVTM and CDR2 ANQGSEA. Trimming left V 6 bases short and J 3 bases short, with 14 bases between. The CDR3 totals 13 residues. Caucasian, healthy and from Russia, the donors were aged between about 6 and 90. For every donor, a draw yielded around 9.4 milliliters of peripheral blood. The sample holds a few counts of this clonotype.

The TCR comes from a man younger than 35 in good health. The specimen was blood. The rearrangement uses TRBV29-1 and TRBJ2-5, with D uncertain. In nucleotides, the CDR3 is TGCAGCGTGACCCCTAGGTTGGAAGAGACCCAGTACTTC. Its protein product is CSVTPRLEETQYF.